This entry lists 22 T cell receptor beta chains sequenced from one sample in a study of shared clonotypes between healthy human individuals. Terminally differentiated effector memory CD45RA+ cells were left out of the naive CD8 fraction, which was CD45RO-negative and positively selected for CCR7. Profiling relied on immunoSEQ multiplex PCR, and the TCRdb table lists in-frame clones only, not all of them. The data contain about 2.2 million clones, approximately 94% of them seen just once; the ten biggest clones take up about 1.8%. The material sequenced was naive CD8+ T cells from PBMCs. Receptors originate from a man in his late teens or twenties in good health. Some clones in this sample may be carry-over from other donors' samples.

This clone has just one count. This chain joins TRBV6-1 and TRBJ2-7, with D unresolved. Trimming left V 6 bases short and J 6 bases short, with 6 bases between. Germline V gives CDR1 MNHNS, CDR2 SASEGT. The CDR3 is 10 residues long. The CDR3 DNA reads as TGTGCCAGCAGCGACGTCGAGCAGTACTTC. Translating it yields CASSDVEQYF.

This clone was observed once. The chain joins TRBV4-1 to TRBJ1-2; 10 bases line up with TRBD1. Germline loops: CDR1 MGHRA, CDR2 YSYEKL. The V and J ends lost 1 base and 8 bases, in that order; junction bases with no gene match: 4. CDR3 length equals 14 residues. The CDR3 nucleotides read TGCGCCAGCAGCCAAGGGGACAGGGGCTGGGGCTACACCTTC. Protein: CASSQGDRGWGYTF.

This clone was seen once. The rearrangement links TRBV4-3 to TRBJ2-7; tentative D call: TRBD2 (5 bases). The CDR3 is 15 amino acids. Trimming removed 1 base from V and 2 bases from J, with 12 bases in between. Germline V gene sequence: CDR1 LGHNA, CDR2 YSLEER. The CDR3 is CASSQGASSTYEQYF. CDR3 DNA: TGCGCCAGCAGCCAAGGTGCTAGCTCTACCTACGAGCAGTACTTC.

The CDR3 DNA reads as TGTGCCTGGAGATCACGTGGGGGGACCGGGGAGCTGTTTTTT. Amino acid sequence: CAWRSRGGTGELFF. The chain combines TRBV30 with TRBJ2-2; D is perhaps TRBD2 (6 bases). From germline, CDR1 is GTSNPN and CDR2 SVGIG (reference sequence). The V and J ends lost 3 bases and 5 bases respectively, with 13 bases between them. The CDR3 consists of 14 residues.

With regard to this clone: Other DNA sequences in this sample translate to the same CDR3. This sequence joins TRBV6-5 and TRBJ1-1; D is uncertain. Trimming removed 0 bases from V and 0 bases from J, with 5 bases in between. Germline V gene data show CDR1 as MNHEY and CDR2 as SVGAGI. The CDR3 length is 14 residues. The CDR3 loop reads CASSYSRLNTEAFF. The CDR3 DNA reads TGTGCCAGCAGTTACTCCAGGCTGAACACTGAAGCTTTCTTT.

This sequence joins TRBV5-6 and TRBJ2-7; 7 bases match TRBD2. CDR3 length equals 15 residues. CDR1 and CDR2 from the germline V gene are SGHDT and YYEEEE. V was pared by 5 bases and J by 3 bases, with 11 bases of the junction left unmatched. This CDR3 is CASSSVGDYRYEQYF. DNA for the CDR3: TGTGCCAGCAGTTCAGTGGGGGACTACCGCTACGAGCAGTACTTC.

A note on this clone: A junction end diverges from the germline sequence, so it may reflect a read error. The chain couples TRBV27 to TRBJ1-1, with no clear D. CDR1 is MNHEY and CDR2 is SMNVEV in the germline V gene (reference sequence). This CDR3 is built from 17 residues. This CDR3 reads CASRLSRMGGPGTEAFF. CDR3 DNA: TGTGCCAGCAGATTATCCCGGATGGGAGGCCCGGGGACTGAAGCTTTCTTT.

The V gene is TRBV28, the J gene TRBJ1-1; TRBD1 agrees at 12 bases. The CDR3 is 15 residues long. CDR1 MDHEN and CDR2 SYDVKM come from the germline V gene. J lost 1 base, V lost 4 bases, and 1 base had no gene match. The CDR3 spells CASSWDRGQNTEAFF. The CDR3 nucleotides are TGTGCCAGCAGTTGGGACAGGGGGCAGAACACTGAAGCTTTCTTT.

The chain recombines TRBV10-3 with TRBJ2-7, with D maybe TRBD2 (6 bases). Germline V lookup: CDR1 ENHRY, CDR2 SYGVKD. Trimming stripped 10 bases from V and 1 base from J, with 14 bases between. The CDR3 loop spans 13 amino acids. The CDR3 DNA reads as TGTGCCAGCCTCGGGAGTTCTTCCTACGAGCAGTACTTC. Residues: CASLGSSSYEQYF.

This chain uses TRBV4-2 with TRBJ2-2, with 10 bases identical to TRBD2. The germline V gene encodes CDR1 LGHNA and CDR2 YNFKEQ. The CDR3 consists of 17 residues. V was clipped by 2 bases and J by 6 bases; unmatched bases: 9. The DNA for the CDR3 is TGTGCCAGCAGCCAAAACCTAGCGGGAGTTGCGTCCGGGGAGCTGTTTTTT. This translates into CASSQNLAGVASGELFF.

This clone was detected once. CDR3: CASSFLRDGYTF. In DNA form, the CDR3 reads TGTGCCAGCAGCTTCCTCAGGGATGGCTACACCTTC. The rearrangement joins TRBV7-9 to TRBJ1-2; possibly TRBD1 for D (5 bases). Germline V lookup: CDR1 SEHNR, CDR2 FQNEAQ (reference sequence). The CDR3 sequence is 12 residues long. Trimming removed 3 bases from V and 6 bases from J, with 8 bases in between. Variable domain in full (rest from reference TRBV7-9 and TRBJ1-2): DTGVSQNPRHKITKRGQNVTFRCDPISEHNRLYWYRQTLGQGPEFLTYFQNEAQLEKSRLLSDRFSAERPKGSFSTLEIQRTEQGDSAMYLCASSFLRDGYTFGSGTRLTVV.

The chain uses TRBV7-9 and TRBJ2-3; 10 nucleotides line up with TRBD2. The CDR3 sequence is 17 residues long. The ends lost 1 base at V and 4 bases at J; junction bases unmatched: 8. CDR1 is SEHNR and CDR2 is FQNEAQ in the germline V gene (reference sequence). The CDR3: CASSLGGLANVADTQYF. In DNA form, the CDR3 reads TGTGCCAGCAGCTTAGGGGGACTAGCGAACGTCGCAGATACGCAGTATTTT. The full variable domain, completed using reference TRBV7-9 and TRBJ2-3, is DTGVSQNPRHKITKRGQNVTFRCDPISEHNRLYWYRQTLGQGPEFLTYFQNEAQLEKSRLLSDRFSAERPKGSFSTLEIQRTEQGDSAMYLCASSLGGLANVADTQYFGPGTRLTVL.

The chain links TRBV27 to TRBJ1-2, with 9 nucleotides matching TRBD1. V gave up 5 bases and J gave up 4 bases; unmatched junction bases: 5. CDR3 length: 14 amino acids. Germline V gene data show CDR1 as MNHEY and CDR2 as SMNVEV (reference sequence). The CDR3 sequence is CASSEGTGLYGYTF. CDR3 coding DNA: TGTGCCAGCAGTGAGGGGACAGGGCTCTATGGCTACACCTTC.

V and J are TRBV11-2 and TRBJ2-7; a weak D match, TRBD1 (6 bases). In germline, CDR1 is SGHAT, CDR2 FQNNGV. V dropped 2 bases and J dropped 6 bases, with 8 bases sitting between them. This CDR3 contains 12 residues. In DNA, the CDR3 is TGTGCCAGCAGCTTACAGGGGCTCGAGCAGTACTTC. Its translation: CASSLQGLEQYF.

This chain joins TRBV30 and TRBJ1-2; D is perhaps TRBD1 (5 bases). The V and J ends lost 5 bases and 4 bases respectively, with 17 bases between them. CDR1 is GTSNPN, CDR2 SVGIG, per germline (reference sequence). CDR3 length: 14 residues. This CDR3 reads CAWRGWTTLYGYTF. In nucleotides, the CDR3 is TGTGCCTGGCGTGGGTGGACAACACTCTATGGCTACACCTTC.

The chain has TRBV4-1 and TRBJ2-2; 11 nucleotides align to TRBD2. The CDR3 extends over 16 amino acids. The germline CDR1 and CDR2 sequences are MGHRA and YSYEKL. Trimming at V came to 2 bases and at J to 1 base, leaving 0 bases not matched to a gene. CDR3 in amino acids: CASSQTSGRNTGELFF. CDR3 sequence (DNA): TGCGCCAGCAGCCAAACTAGCGGGAGGAACACCGGGGAGCTGTTTTTT.

This clone has a single count. J is TRBJ2-7 and V is TRBV28; 11 bases match TRBD2. CDR3 size: 17 residues. After removal of 4 bases from V and 3 bases from J, the junction contained 11 bases not matched to a gene. The V gene's germline CDR1 is MDHEN and CDR2 SYDVKM. The CDR3 loop reads CASSSYSGRGGHYEQYF. The DNA for the CDR3 is TGTGCCAGCAGTTCCTATAGCGGGAGGGGCGGTCACTACGAGCAGTACTTC.

This rearrangement joins TRBV27 to TRBJ2-2; 7 bases agree with TRBD2. Per the germline V gene, CDR1 is MNHEY and CDR2 is SMNVEV (reference sequence). V lost 5 bases and J lost 5; bases outside the gene matches: 11. The CDR3 length is 16 residues. CDR3 sequence (DNA): TGTGCCAGCAGTCCCCTGGCGGGAGAATGGACCGGGGAGCTGTTTTTT. Amino acids: CASSPLAGEWTGELFF.

This rearrangement joins TRBV11-2 to TRBJ2-7; D gene ambiguous. V shed 2 bases and J shed 3 bases, with 17 bases lying between them. Per the germline V gene, CDR1 is SGHAT and CDR2 is FQNNGV. CDR3 length equals 16 residues. The CDR3 DNA sequence: TGTGCCAGCAGCTTAAAGTTACAGTCTTTCCACTACGAGCAGTACTTC. It codes for CASSLKLQSFHYEQYF.

The chain recombines TRBV5-1 with TRBJ2-7; D is possibly TRBD2 (5 bases). This CDR3 has 15 residues. V lost 0 bases and J lost 0, with 10 bases in between. Germline CDR1 reads SGHRS; CDR2 reads YFSETQ. DNA for the CDR3: TGCGCCAGCAGCTTGGACGGGGTAGGCTCCTACGAGCAGTACTTC. Its translation is CASSLDGVGSYEQYF.

The chain combines TRBV27 with TRBJ2-1; D could derive from TRBD1 or TRBD2 (5 bases each). CDR3 length: 16 amino acids. CDR1 and CDR2 from the germline V gene are MNHEY and SMNVEV (reference sequence). Trimming took off 5 bases at V and 5 bases at J, with 19 bases between the two ends. CDR3 sequence: CASSPTKTGPNNEQFF. DNA for the CDR3: TGTGCCAGCAGTCCAACCAAAACGGGACCGAACAATGAGCAGTTCTTC.

The chain employs TRBV5-4 and TRBJ2-7; 8 bases map to TRBD2. V lost 1 base to trimming and J lost 0 bases; unmatched junction nucleotides: 3. Per germline, CDR1 SGHNT and CDR2 YYREEE (reference sequence). The CDR3 extends over 15 amino acids. CDR3 nucleotides: TGTGCCAGCAGCTTGAACGGGAGGGCCTCCTACGAGCAGTACTTC. Amino acid sequence: CASSLNGRASYEQYF.